Below are 13 T cell receptor beta chains sequenced from a single sample in a study of shared clonotypes between healthy human individuals (dated by TCRdb to the early 2020s). The library was obtained by the immunoSEQ multiplex PCR assay. Sourced from immuneACCESS, this table was stored by TCRdb with only in-frame sequences that have V and J called. A share of the clones is absent; for the studies checked, an unresolved V gene accounts for under half, and the remainder has no known explanation. The sample table lists some 1.5 million clones, about 98% of them with a count of one. Jointly, the top ten make up 0.4% to 0.45% of the sample. The source material was naive CD4+ T cells sorted from blood. Taken with the paper, the label for cell subset or site translates to: CD45RA+ positively selected. The receptors were gathered from a man aged 30-40 years in good health.

The chain's CDR3 is CASSLVVALGGANVLTF. The CDR3 DNA sequence: TGTGCCAGCAGCTTAGTGGTAGCGCTGGGGGGGGCCAACGTCCTGACTTTC. The chain links TRBV11-2 to TRBJ2-6; D is perhaps TRBD2 (5 bases). V lost 1 base to trimming and J lost 4 bases, with 14 bases between them. The germline V gene has CDR1 SGHAT and CDR2 FQNNGV. This CDR3 spans 17 amino acids. The full variable domain, completed using reference TRBV11-2 and TRBJ2-6, is EAGVAQSPRYKIIEKRQSVAFWCNPISGHATLYWYQQILGQGPKLLIQFQNNGVVDDSQLPKDRFSAERLKGVDSTLKIQPAKLEDSAVYLCASSLVVALGGANVLTFGAGSRLTVL.

The rearrangement uses TRBV15 and TRBJ1-2; D is possibly TRBD1 (5 bases). V was shortened by 0 bases and J by 6 bases, with 14 bases between the two germline ends. CDR1 is LNHNV, CDR2 YYDKDF, per germline (reference sequence). CDR3 length: 15 residues. In DNA, the CDR3 is TGTGCCACCAGCAGAGAAGGTTTGGGGACCGATGGCTACACCTTC. This encodes CATSREGLGTDGYTF.

The chain carries TRBV7-2 and TRBJ1-5, with D maybe TRBD1 (5 bases). CDR3 size: 14 residues. V was pared by 5 bases and J by 4 bases, with 12 bases between. In germline, CDR1 is SGHTA, CDR2 FQGNSA. CDR3 DNA sequence: TGTGCCAGCAGCGGGGACGGTGGGAATCAGCCCCAGCATTTT. Its protein is CASSGDGGNQPQHF.

This chain uses TRBV18 with TRBJ2-7; D is unresolved. V was cut by 3 bases and J by 4 bases, with 19 bases left in between. Germline assignment: CDR1 KGHSH and CDR2 LQKENI. This CDR3 comprises 16 residues. The CDR3 sequence is CASSPGSASGVYEQYF. The CDR3 coding sequence is TGTGCCAGCTCACCTGGGTCTGCGTCAGGAGTTTACGAGCAGTACTTC.

This clone was detected once. The sample holds other DNA sequences that translate to the same CDR3. The CDR3 sequence: CASSLASGRTDTQYF. The DNA for the CDR3 is TGCGCCAGCAGCTTGGCCAGCGGGCGCACAGATACGCAGTATTTT. This chain uses TRBV5-1 with TRBJ2-3; D is perhaps TRBD2 (6 bases). V was pared by 0 bases and J by 1 base, with 9 bases between. Germline-derived CDR1 and CDR2 are SGHRS and YFSETQ. The CDR3 runs 15 residues.

The chain has TRBV5-1 and TRBJ2-3; the match to TRBD2 covers 7 bases. This CDR3 spans 16 amino acids. V shed 1 base and J 0 bases; nucleotides not matched to a gene: 5. Germline V gene data show CDR1 as SGHRS and CDR2 as YFSETQ. The CDR3 is CASSLPLAESTDTQYF. CDR3 sequence (DNA): TGCGCCAGCAGCTTGCCCCTAGCGGAGAGCACAGATACGCAGTATTTT. The full variable domain, its missing parts supplied by reference TRBV5-1 and TRBJ2-3, is KAGVTQTPRYLIKTRGQQVTLSCSPISGHRSVSWYQQTPGQGLQFLFEYFSETQRNKGNFPGRFSGRQFSNSRSEMNVSTLELGDSALYLCASSLPLAESTDTQYFGPGTRLTVL.

The CDR3 loop is CASSATGSRTGELFF. The DNA of the CDR3 is TGTGCCAGCAGTGCCACAGGGTCGAGGACCGGGGAGCTGTTTTTT. J is TRBJ2-2 and V is TRBV27; D is perhaps TRBD1 (6 bases). This CDR3 is built from 15 residues. Germline CDR1 reads MNHEY; CDR2 reads SMNVEV (reference sequence). Between the trimmed V and J ends, which lost 5 bases and 5 bases, there was a span of 15 bases.

This clone has a single count. Here the CDR3 reads CASTPWVGTTALSGANVLTF. CDR3 coding DNA: TGTGCCAGCACTCCATGGGTTGGGACAACCGCCCTCTCTGGGGCCAACGTCCTGACTTTC. This sequence joins TRBV27 and TRBJ2-6; perhaps TRBD1 as D (6 bases). Germline V gene lookup returns CDR1 MNHEY and CDR2 SMNVEV (reference sequence). The CDR3 totals 20 residues. The ends were cut back, 7 bases at V and 0 bases at J, with 25 bases in the middle.

This clone was seen once. J is TRBJ2-2 and V is TRBV5-1; 7 bases align to TRBD2. Per the germline V gene, CDR1 is SGHRS and CDR2 is YFSETQ. The trim removed 1 base at V and 3 bases at J, leaving 6 bases unmatched. CDR3 size: 16 residues. DNA for the CDR3: TGCGCCAGCAGCTTGCTTCTAGCGGACTACACCGGGGAGCTGTTTTTT. Translated: CASSLLLADYTGELFF.

This chain connects TRBV5-1 to TRBJ2-3; 7 positions agree with TRBD1. The CDR3 spans 14 residues. The germline V gene has CDR1 SGHRS and CDR2 YFSETQ. The ends lost 4 bases at V and 5 bases at J; junction bases unmatched: 7. As DNA, the CDR3 is TGCGCCAGCAGCCCGCGACAGGGCGTAGATACGCAGTATTTT. It specifies CASSPRQGVDTQYF.

This chain links TRBV7-8 with TRBJ2-5; 9 bases match TRBD2. The CDR3 has 14 amino acids. Germline CDR1 SGHVS, CDR2 FQNEAQ. The V and J ends lost 4 bases and 5 bases, in that order; junction bases with no gene match: 5. CDR3 nucleotide sequence: TGTGCCAGCAGCTCAGCGGGAGGAGGGGAGACCCAGTACTTC. It is translated as CASSSAGGGETQYF.

Regarding this clone: Other DNA sequences from this sample encode an identical CDR3 as well. The V and J genes are TRBV5-6 and TRBJ2-3; a weak D match, TRBD1 (6 bases). The CDR3 contains 13 residues. Trimming took 2 bases from V and 6 from J, leaving 10 bases between them. Germline loops: CDR1 SGHDT, CDR2 YYEEEE. The CDR3: CASSLAGADTQYF. The CDR3 DNA reads TGTGCCAGCAGCTTAGCAGGGGCGGATACGCAGTATTTT.

The chain uses TRBV29-1 and TRBJ1-2; possible D gene TRBD1, 5 bases. Germline V lookup: CDR1 SQVTM, CDR2 ANQGSEA. This CDR3 is 11 amino acids long. V lost 0 bases and J lost 8, with 7 bases in between. The CDR3 loop reads CSVEDREGYTF. The CDR3 bases are TGCAGCGTTGAAGACAGGGAAGGCTACACCTTC.